The 23 T cell receptor beta chains presented below share a single source sample, sequenced in a study of identical twins. TCRdb passed the 5' RACE reads through MiXCR, listing each CDR3 protein once. The data show around 1.7 million distinct CDR3 sequences, under 35% seen once. The sequenced sample consisted of cord blood. Receptor source: a newborn girl in good health.

The chain links TRBV4-1 to TRBJ1-4, with 8 positions matching TRBD1. The CDR3 extends over 15 amino acids. V was pared by 6 bases and J by 4 bases, with 7 bases of the junction left unmatched. The germline V gene has CDR1 MGHRA and CDR2 YSYEKL. CDR3 sequence (DNA): TGCGCCAGCAGGCCCCCGGGACAGGTTAATGAAAAACTGTTTTTT. This encodes CASRPPGQVNEKLFF.

This clonotype appeared a few times. The CDR3 sequence is CASSVVGGQAFF. Here the CDR3 DNA reads TGTGCCAGCAGCGTAGTGGGGGGGCAGGCTTTCTTT. The chain has TRBV9 and TRBJ1-1, with D possibly being TRBD1 (6 bases). V was shortened by 0 bases and J by 11 bases, with 11 bases between the two germline ends. Per the germline V gene, CDR1 is SGDLS and CDR2 is YYNGEE. There are 12 residues in the CDR3.

The chain is built from TRBV19 and TRBJ2-3; D gene ambiguous. CDR3 length equals 16 residues. CDR1 LNHDA and CDR2 SQIVND come from the germline V gene (reference sequence). The V and J ends lost 6 bases and 4 bases respectively, with 20 bases between them. This CDR3 reads CASSPSMAPGADTQYF. The CDR3 coding sequence is TGTGCCAGTAGCCCATCCATGGCGCCAGGAGCAGATACGCAGTATTTT.

The chain joins TRBV28 to TRBJ1-1, with 10 bases lining up with TRBD1. Trimming took 6 bases from V and 5 from J; bases not matched to a gene: 9. Germline lookup yields CDR1 MDHEN and CDR2 SYDVKM. This CDR3 has 15 residues. This chain's CDR3 is CASSHDRGPGTEAFF. In nucleotides, the CDR3 is TGTGCCAGCAGCCATGACAGGGGGCCGGGGACTGAAGCTTTCTTT.

This clonotype was detected only a few times. V and J are TRBV20-1 and TRBJ2-1, with 16 bases matching TRBD2. The junction had 8 bases not matched to a gene; V was cut back by 5 bases and J by 1 base. CDR3 length equals 18 residues. Germline V gene sequence: CDR1 DFQATT, CDR2 SNEGSKA (reference sequence). CDR3 DNA sequence: TGCAGTGCTGGGACTAGCGGGGGGGCCGCGAAGTCCTACAATGAGCAGTTCTTC. This translates into CSAGTSGGAAKSYNEQFF.

CDR3 DNA sequence: TGTGCCAGCAGGGATTCGGGGGCTAATGAAAAACTGTTTTTT. It translates to CASRDSGANEKLFF. This rearrangement joins TRBV6-1 to TRBJ1-4; D possibly corresponds to TRBD1 (5 bases). The CDR3 is 14 residues long. Trimming removed 6 bases at V and 3 bases at J, with 11 bases between. The germline V gene has CDR1 MNHNS and CDR2 SASEGT.

This clonotype has only a few counts. The genes are TRBV4-1 and TRBJ1-2; tentatively, D is TRBD1 (5 bases). Trimming pared 0 bases from V and 2 bases from J, leaving 10 bases between. The CDR3 is 15 amino acids. In germline, CDR1 is MGHRA, CDR2 YSYEKL. The chain's CDR3 is CASSQDNGGNYGYTF. The CDR3 nucleotides read TGCGCCAGCAGCCAAGATAATGGGGGGAACTATGGCTACACCTTC.

A few counts support this clonotype. This chain connects TRBV6-1 to TRBJ1-5, with D unclear. The CDR3 totals 13 residues. Germline-derived CDR1 and CDR2 are MNHNS and SASEGT. V was clipped by 8 bases and J by 4 bases, with 12 bases between them. CDR3 nucleotide sequence: TGTGCCAGCGCGACTGATCCTAATCAGCCCCAGCATTTT. Protein: CASATDPNQPQHF.

This clonotype was found many times. This rearrangement joins TRBV12-3 or TRBV12-4 to TRBJ2-3; TRBD1 matches 8 bases. The J segment lost 2 bases and the V segment lost 5 bases, leaving 15 bases of the junction unmatched. The CDR3 consists of 18 residues. CDR3 sequence (DNA): TGTGCCAGCAGTACGACAGGGGACGGATCTTGGAACACAGATACGCAGTATTTT. This codes for CASSTTGDGSWNTDTQYF.

A few counts support this clonotype. CDR3 residues: CASSPGASGPLNEQFF. Written as DNA, the CDR3 is TGTGCCAGCAGCCCCGGGGCTAGCGGGCCCCTGAATGAGCAGTTCTTC. V usage is TRBV3-1 and J usage is TRBJ2-1; 8 bases match TRBD2. Germline CDR1 LGHDT, CDR2 YNNKEL (reference sequence). The CDR3 has 16 residues. With 4 bases clipped from V and 7 bases from J, the junction kept 12 bases outside the gene matches.

This clonotype was seen only a few times. The junction does not match germline at one end; this may be a read error. The V and J genes are TRBV5-1 and TRBJ2-3; 9 bases agree with TRBD2. Germline lookup yields CDR1 SGHRS and CDR2 YFSETQ. There are 19 residues in the CDR3. CDR3 in amino acids: CASNLDPWPSGMSTDTQYF. The CDR3 nucleotides read TGCGCCAGCAACTTGGATCCGTGGCCTAGCGGGATGAGCACAGATACGCAGTATTTT.

This clonotype has only a few counts. The chain carries TRBV14 and TRBJ1-2; D is uncertain. The CDR3 loop spans 14 amino acids. Per germline, CDR1 SGHDN and CDR2 FVKESK. The V end lost 4 bases, the J end lost 8 bases, and 17 bases lay between the germline ends. CDR3 region: CASSLRADSGGYTF. For the CDR3, the DNA is TGTGCCAGCAGCCTCCGGGCGGACTCCGGAGGCTACACCTTC.

J is TRBJ2-1 and V is TRBV12-5; no definite D call. The J call may be mistaken, given a closer DNA end match to TRBJ2-7. The CDR3 is 13 amino acids. CDR1 is LGHNT and CDR2 is FRNRAP in the germline V gene. The CDR3 nucleotides read TGTGCTAGTGGTTTGGCGGGCTACAATGAGCAGTACTTC. As protein: CASGLAGYNEQYF.

This chain uses TRBV5-6 with TRBJ2-5, with no clear D. The J call is doubtful: the DNA matches TRBJ2-7 better. CDR1 SGHDT and CDR2 YYEEEE come from the germline V gene. CDR3 length: 14 amino acids. The CDR3 region has the DNA TGTGCCAGCAAAAGGTGCCTATCACATTACGAGCAGTACTTC. This encodes CASKRCLSHYEQYF.

This clonotype was detected only a few times. This chain joins TRBV4-1 and TRBJ1-2, with no clear D. The CDR3 totals 15 residues. In germline, CDR1 is MGHRA, CDR2 YSYEKL. With 1 base removed from V and 7 bases from J, the gap between germline ends came to 16 bases. Here the CDR3 reads CASSQGPTPARGYTF. The CDR3 DNA is TGCGCCAGCAGCCAAGGCCCGACTCCTGCGCGTGGCTACACCTTC.

This rearrangement joins TRBV30 to TRBJ2-2, with a possible D match to TRBD1 (5 bases). Trimming cost V 5 bases and J 1 base, with 8 bases left between them. Germline V CDR1 and CDR2: GTSNPN, SVGIG (reference sequence). There are 13 residues in the CDR3. The CDR3 coding sequence is TGTGCCTGGGGAACAGGGAACACCGGGGAGCTGTTTTTT. The encoded protein is CAWGTGNTGELFF.

Here the CDR3 DNA reads TGCAGTGCTAGAGATCAGGACAGGGGAGGATGGAACTCTGGAAACACCATATATTTT. Amino acids: CSARDQDRGGWNSGNTIYF. The chain links TRBV20-1 to TRBJ1-3; 9 bases line up with TRBD1. CDR3 size: 19 residues. CDR1 and CDR2 (germline): DFQATT, SNEGSKA (reference sequence). Losses at the gene ends were 0 bases for V and 0 bases for J; bases not matched to a gene: 12.

This clonotype was counted many times. The rearrangement links TRBV5-1 to TRBJ2-7, with TRBD2 matching over 7 bases. The CDR3 runs to 14 residues. The V gene end was trimmed by 4 bases and the J gene end by 4 bases; junction bases not matched to a gene: 8. The germline V gene encodes CDR1 SGHRS and CDR2 YFSETQ. In nucleotides, the CDR3 is TGCGCCAGCAGCCCGGGACTACCGGATTACGAGCAGTACTTC. It encodes CASSPGLPDYEQYF.

The genes are TRBV20-1 and TRBJ1-1, with D tentatively TRBD1 (6 bases). The CDR3 length is 14 residues. Trimming cost V 4 bases and J 1 base, with 13 bases left between them. The germline V gene encodes CDR1 DFQATT and CDR2 SNEGSKA (reference sequence). CDR3 nucleotides: TGCAGTGCTATTTGGGGGCGCGAGAACACTGAAGCTTTCTTT. It encodes CSAIWGRENTEAFF.

V gene TRBV27 combines with J gene TRBJ2-7; 7 nucleotides align to TRBD2. Germline assignment: CDR1 MNHEY and CDR2 SMNVEV (reference sequence). J was trimmed by 3 bases and V by 5 bases; bases with no gene match: 10. This CDR3 region has 15 residues. For the CDR3, the DNA is TGTGCCAGCAGTCGATCGCCGGGACTACACTACGAGCAGTACTTC. Its translation is CASSRSPGLHYEQYF.

The chain carries TRBV6-6 and TRBJ2-7; D ambiguous. This CDR3 is 14 amino acids long. Trimming cost V 2 bases and J 1 base, with 9 bases left between them. Germline V gene sequence: CDR1 MNHNY, CDR2 SVGAGI (reference sequence). The CDR3 is CASSYGQLSYEQYF. For the CDR3, the DNA is TGTGCCAGCAGTTACGGGCAGTTGTCCTACGAGCAGTACTTC.

The genes are TRBV7-2 and TRBJ2-7; TRBD2 matches at 13 bases. CDR1 is SGHTA and CDR2 is FQGNSA in the germline V gene. After removal of 5 bases from V and 6 bases from J, the junction contained 10 bases not matched to a gene. The CDR3 loop spans 16 amino acids. CDR3 coding DNA: TGTGCCAGCAGCCGACTCCTACTAGCGGGGGGGGGCGAGCAGTACTTC. As protein: CASSRLLLAGGGEQYF.

This clonotype has more than one count but fewer than ten. The rearrangement links TRBV3-1 to TRBJ2-4; D possibly corresponds to TRBD1 (6 bases). The J call could be wrong; TRBJ2-7 is a better fit for the DNA end. This CDR3 comprises 14 residues. CDR1 is LGHDT and CDR2 is YNNKEL in the germline V gene (reference sequence). The CDR3 loop is CASSQGKGVYEQYF. In nucleotides, the CDR3 is TGTGCCAGCAGCCAAGGAAAGGGGGTTTACGAGCAGTACTTC.